This paragraph reports one T cell receptor beta chain. This entry comes from a study of blood T cell repertoires in COVID-19. V was pared by 6 bases and J by 3 bases, with 5 bases of the junction left unmatched. The germline V gene has CDR1 MNHNY and CDR2 SVGAGI (reference sequence). The CDR3 spans 14 residues. Libraries were prepared by immunoSEQ multiplex PCR; TCRdb keeps only in-frame clonotypes and omits some of them. Of 140,000 to 150,000 clones detected, roughly 77% appear once; the ten largest clones hold around 4%. The V call is TRBV6-6, the J call TRBJ1-1, with 9 bases matching TRBD1. The TCR sequence derives from a man between 60 and 75 years old with acute or convalescent COVID-19. Material for sequencing was peripheral blood. This CDR3 is CASSITGGYTEAFF. CDR3 DNA: TGTGCCAGCAGCATTACAGGGGGCTACACTGAAGCTTTCTTT.